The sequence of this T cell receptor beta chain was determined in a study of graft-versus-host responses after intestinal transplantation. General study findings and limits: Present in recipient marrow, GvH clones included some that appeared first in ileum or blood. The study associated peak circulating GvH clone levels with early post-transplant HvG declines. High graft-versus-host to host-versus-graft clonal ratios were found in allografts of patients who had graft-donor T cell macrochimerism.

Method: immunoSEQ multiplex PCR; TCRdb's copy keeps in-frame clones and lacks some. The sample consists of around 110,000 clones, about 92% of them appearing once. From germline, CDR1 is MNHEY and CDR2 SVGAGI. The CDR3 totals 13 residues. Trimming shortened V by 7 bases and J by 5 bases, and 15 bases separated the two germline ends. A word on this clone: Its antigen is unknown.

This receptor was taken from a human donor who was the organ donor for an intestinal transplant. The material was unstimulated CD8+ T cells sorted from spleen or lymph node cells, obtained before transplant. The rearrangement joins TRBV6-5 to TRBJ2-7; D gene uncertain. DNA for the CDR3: TGTGCCAGCACCCTGGCCCTTTTGCACGAGCAGTACTTC. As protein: CASTLALLHEQYF.